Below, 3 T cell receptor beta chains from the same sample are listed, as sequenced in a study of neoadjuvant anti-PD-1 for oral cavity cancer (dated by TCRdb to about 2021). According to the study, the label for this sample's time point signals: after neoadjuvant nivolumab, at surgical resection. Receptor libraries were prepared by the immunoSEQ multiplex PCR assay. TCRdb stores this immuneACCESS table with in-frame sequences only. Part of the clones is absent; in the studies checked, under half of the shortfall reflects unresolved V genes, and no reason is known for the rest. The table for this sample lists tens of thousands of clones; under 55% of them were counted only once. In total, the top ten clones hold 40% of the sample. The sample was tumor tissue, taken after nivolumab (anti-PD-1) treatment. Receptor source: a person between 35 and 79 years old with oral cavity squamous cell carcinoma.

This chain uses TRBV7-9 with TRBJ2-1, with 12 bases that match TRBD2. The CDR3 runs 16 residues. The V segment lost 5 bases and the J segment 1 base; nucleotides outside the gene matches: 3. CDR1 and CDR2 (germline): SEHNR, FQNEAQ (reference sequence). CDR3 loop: CASSPTSGGSYNEQFF. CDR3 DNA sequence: TGTGCCAGCAGCCCAACTAGCGGGGGGTCCTACAATGAGCAGTTCTTC.

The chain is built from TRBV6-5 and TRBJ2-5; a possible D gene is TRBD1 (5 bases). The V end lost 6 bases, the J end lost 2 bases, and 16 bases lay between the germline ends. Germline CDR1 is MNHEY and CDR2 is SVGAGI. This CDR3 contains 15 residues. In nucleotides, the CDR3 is TGTGCCAGCAGCCGTGGGCACAGGTGGCAAGAGACCCAGTACTTC. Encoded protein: CASSRGHRWQETQYF.

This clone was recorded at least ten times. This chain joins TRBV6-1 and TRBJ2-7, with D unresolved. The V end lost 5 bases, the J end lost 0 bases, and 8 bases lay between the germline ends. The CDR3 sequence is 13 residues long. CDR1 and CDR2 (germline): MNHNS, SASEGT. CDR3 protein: CASSTRSSYEQYF. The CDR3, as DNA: TGTGCCAGCAGTACGAGGTCCTCCTACGAGCAGTACTTC.